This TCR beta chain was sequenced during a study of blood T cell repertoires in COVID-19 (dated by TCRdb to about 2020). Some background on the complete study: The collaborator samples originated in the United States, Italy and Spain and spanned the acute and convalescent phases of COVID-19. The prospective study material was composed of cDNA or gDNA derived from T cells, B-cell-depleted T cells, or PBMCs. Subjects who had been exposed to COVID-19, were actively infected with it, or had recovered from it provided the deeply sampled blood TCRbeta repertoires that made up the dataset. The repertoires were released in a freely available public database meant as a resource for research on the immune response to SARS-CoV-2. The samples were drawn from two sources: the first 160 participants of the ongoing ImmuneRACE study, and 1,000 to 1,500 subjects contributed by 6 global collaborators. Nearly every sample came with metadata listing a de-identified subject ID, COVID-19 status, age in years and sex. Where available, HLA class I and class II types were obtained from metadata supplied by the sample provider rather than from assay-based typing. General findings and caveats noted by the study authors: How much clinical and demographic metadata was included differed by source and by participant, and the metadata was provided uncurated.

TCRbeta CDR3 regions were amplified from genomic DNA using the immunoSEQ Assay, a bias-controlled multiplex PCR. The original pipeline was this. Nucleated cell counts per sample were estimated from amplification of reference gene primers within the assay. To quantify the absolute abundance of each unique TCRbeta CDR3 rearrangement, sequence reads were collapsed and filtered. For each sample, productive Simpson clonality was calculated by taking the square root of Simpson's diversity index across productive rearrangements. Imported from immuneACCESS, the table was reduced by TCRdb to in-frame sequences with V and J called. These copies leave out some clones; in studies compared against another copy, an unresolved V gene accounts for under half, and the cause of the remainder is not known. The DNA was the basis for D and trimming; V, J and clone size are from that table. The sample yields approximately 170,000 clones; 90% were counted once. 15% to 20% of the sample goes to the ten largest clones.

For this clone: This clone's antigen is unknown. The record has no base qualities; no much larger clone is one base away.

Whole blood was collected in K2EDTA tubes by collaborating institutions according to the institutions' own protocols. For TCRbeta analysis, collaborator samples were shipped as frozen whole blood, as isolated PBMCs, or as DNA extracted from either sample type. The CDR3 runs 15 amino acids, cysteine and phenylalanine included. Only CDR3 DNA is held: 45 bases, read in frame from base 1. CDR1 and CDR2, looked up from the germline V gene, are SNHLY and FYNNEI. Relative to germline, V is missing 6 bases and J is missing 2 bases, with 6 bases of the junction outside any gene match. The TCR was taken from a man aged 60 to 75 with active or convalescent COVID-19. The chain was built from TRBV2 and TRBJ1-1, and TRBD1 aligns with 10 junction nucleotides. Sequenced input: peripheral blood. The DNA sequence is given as TGTGCCAGCAGGGGGGGACAGGGGCCCAACACTGAAGCTTTCTTT. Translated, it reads CASRGGQGPNTEAFF.